This T cell receptor (beta chain) was retrieved from a study of shared clonotypes between healthy human individuals. Assay: immunoSEQ multiplex PCR; the TCRdb copy retains only in-frame clones and omits some. The table records over a million clones, roughly 96% of them present only once. The CDR3 contains 15 residues. Between the trimmed V and J ends, which lost 3 bases and 6 bases, there was a span of 14 bases. The TCR sequence derives from a man under 40 in good health. The gene calls are TRBV23-1 and TRBJ2-2, with D unclear. TRBV23-1 is placed among ORFs of uncertain function. The sequenced material came from naive CD4+ T cells sorted from blood. Subset here: CD45RA+ positively selected. The CDR3 DNA follows: TGCGCCAGCAGTCAGGGTTCATTCGGTTCCGGGGAGCTGTTTTTT. Encoded protein: CASSQGSFGSGELFF.